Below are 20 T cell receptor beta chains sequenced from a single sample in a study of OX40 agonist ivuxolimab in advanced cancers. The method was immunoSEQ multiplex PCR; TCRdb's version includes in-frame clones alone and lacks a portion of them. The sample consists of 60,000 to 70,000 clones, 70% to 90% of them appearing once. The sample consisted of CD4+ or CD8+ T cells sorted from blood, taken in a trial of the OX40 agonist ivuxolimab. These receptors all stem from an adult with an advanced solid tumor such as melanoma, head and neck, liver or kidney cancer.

The CDR3 here is CASSQAAIGTRGNEQFF. The CDR3 nucleotides are TGTGCCAGCAGCCAAGCCGCAATAGGGACACGGGGGAATGAGCAGTTCTTC. The V and J genes are TRBV14 and TRBJ2-1, with D tentatively TRBD1 or TRBD2 (6 bases each). Trimming cost V 1 base and J 7 bases, with 20 bases left between them. Germline V lookup: CDR1 SGHDN, CDR2 FVKESK. CDR3 length: 17 amino acids.

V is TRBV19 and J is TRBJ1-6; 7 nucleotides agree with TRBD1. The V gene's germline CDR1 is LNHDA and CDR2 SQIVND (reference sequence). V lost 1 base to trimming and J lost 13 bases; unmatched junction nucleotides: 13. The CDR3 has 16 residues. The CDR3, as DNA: TGTGCCAGTAGTATAGGTGGAACAGGGGTAAAGTCTCCCCTCCACTTT. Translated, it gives CASSIGGTGVKSPLHF.

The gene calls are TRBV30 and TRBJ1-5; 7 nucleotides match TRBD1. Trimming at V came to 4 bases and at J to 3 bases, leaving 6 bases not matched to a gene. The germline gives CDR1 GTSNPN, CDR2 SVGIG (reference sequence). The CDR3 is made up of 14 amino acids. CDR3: CAWKMGQSNQPQHF. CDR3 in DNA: TGTGCCTGGAAGATGGGACAGTCCAATCAGCCCCAGCATTTT.

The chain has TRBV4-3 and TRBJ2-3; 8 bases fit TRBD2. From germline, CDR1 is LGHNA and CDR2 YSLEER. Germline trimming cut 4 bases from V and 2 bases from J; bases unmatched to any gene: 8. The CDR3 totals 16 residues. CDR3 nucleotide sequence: TGCGCCAGCAGCCCGGGGGGGGACTTTTACACAGATACGCAGTATTTT. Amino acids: CASSPGGDFYTDTQYF.

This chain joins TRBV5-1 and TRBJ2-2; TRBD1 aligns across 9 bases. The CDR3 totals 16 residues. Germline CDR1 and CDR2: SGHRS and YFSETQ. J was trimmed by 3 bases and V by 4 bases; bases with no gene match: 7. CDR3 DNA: TGCGCCAGCAGCAAGGCCGGGACAGGGTACACCGGGGAGCTGTTTTTT. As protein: CASSKAGTGYTGELFF.

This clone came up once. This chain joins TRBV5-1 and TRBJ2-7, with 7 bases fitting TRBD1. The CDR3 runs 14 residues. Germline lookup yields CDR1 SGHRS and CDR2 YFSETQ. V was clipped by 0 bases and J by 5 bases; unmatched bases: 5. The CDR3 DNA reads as TGCGCCAGCAGCTTGGACAGGGGAATCCACGAGCAGTACTTC. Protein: CASSLDRGIHEQYF.

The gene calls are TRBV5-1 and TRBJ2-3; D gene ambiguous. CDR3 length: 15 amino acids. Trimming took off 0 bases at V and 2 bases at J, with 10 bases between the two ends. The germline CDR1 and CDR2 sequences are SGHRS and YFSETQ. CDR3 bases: TGCGCCAGCAGCTTGGCGGCCGGACCCACAGATACGCAGTATTTT. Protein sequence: CASSLAAGPTDTQYF.

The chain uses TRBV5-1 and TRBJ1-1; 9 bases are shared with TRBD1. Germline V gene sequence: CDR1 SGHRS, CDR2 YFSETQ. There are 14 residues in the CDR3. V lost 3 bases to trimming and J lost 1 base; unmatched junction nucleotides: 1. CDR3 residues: CASSSGQGNTEAFF. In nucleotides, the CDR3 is TGCGCCAGCAGCTCGGGACAGGGGAACACTGAAGCTTTCTTT.

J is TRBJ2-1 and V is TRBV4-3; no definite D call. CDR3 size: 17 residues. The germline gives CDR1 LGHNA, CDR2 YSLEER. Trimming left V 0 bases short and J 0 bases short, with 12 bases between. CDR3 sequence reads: CASSQDLGLSSYNEQFF. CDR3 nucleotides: TGCGCCAGCAGCCAAGATCTAGGTCTAAGCTCCTACAATGAGCAGTTCTTC.

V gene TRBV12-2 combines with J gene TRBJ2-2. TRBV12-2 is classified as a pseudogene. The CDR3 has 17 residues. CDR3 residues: CASRLGDGGEDTGELFF. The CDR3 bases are TGTGCAAGTCGCTTAGGGGATGGGGGAGAGGACACCGGGGAGCTGTTTTTT.

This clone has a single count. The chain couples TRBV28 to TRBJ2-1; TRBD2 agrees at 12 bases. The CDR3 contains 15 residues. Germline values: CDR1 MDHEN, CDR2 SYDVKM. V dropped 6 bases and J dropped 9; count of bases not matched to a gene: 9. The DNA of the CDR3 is TGTGCCAGCAGACGAAGACTAGCGGGGGCGGGTGAGCAGTTCTTC. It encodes CASRRRLAGAGEQFF.

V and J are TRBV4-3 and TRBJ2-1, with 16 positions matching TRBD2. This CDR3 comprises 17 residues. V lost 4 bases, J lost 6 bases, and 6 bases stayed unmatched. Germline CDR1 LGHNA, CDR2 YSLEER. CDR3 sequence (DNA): TGCGCCAGCAGCCTGGGACTAGCGGGAGGGTATGGCAATGAGCAGTTCTTC. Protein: CASSLGLAGGYGNEQFF.

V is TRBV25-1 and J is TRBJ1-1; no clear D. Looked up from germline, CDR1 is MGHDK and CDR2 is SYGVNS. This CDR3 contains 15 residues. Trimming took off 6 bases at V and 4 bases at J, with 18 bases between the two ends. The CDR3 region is CASRARTPTGTEAFF. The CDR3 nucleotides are TGTGCCAGCAGGGCTAGGACCCCGACTGGCACTGAAGCTTTCTTT.

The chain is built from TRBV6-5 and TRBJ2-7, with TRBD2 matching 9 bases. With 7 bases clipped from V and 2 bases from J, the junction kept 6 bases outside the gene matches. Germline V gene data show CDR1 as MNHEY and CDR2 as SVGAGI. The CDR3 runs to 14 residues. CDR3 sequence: CASNRRGGTYEQYF. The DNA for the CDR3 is TGTGCCAGCAATCGGCGGGGGGGCACCTACGAGCAGTACTTC.

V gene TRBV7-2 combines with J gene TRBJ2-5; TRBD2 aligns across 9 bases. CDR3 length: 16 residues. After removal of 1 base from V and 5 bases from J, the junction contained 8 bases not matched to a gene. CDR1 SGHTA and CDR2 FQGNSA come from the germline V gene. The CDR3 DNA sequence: TGTGCCAGCAGCTTAGAAGCGCGGGGGGGCAGGGAGACCCAGTACTTC. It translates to CASSLEARGGRETQYF. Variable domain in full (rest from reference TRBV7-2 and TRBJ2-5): GAGVSQSPSNKVTEKGKDVELRCDPISGHTALYWYRQSLGQGLEFLIYFQGNSAPDKSGLPSDRFSAERTGGSVSTLTIQRTQQEDSAVYLCASSLEARGGRETQYFGPGTRLLVL.

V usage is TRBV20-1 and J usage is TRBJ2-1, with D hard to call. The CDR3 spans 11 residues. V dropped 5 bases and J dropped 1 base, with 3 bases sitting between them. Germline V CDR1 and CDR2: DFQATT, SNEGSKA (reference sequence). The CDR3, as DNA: TGCAGTGCTGAGTCCTACAATGAGCAGTTCTTC. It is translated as CSAESYNEQFF.

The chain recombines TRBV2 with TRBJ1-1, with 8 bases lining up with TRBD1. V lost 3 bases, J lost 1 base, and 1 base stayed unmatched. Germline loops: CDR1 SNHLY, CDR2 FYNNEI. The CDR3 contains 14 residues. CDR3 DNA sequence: TGTGCCAGCAGTGAGCAGGGGGCGAACACTGAAGCTTTCTTT. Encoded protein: CASSEQGANTEAFF. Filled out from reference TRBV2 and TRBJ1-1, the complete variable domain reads EPEVTQTPSHQVTQMGQEVILRCVPISNHLYFYWYRQILGQKVEFLVSFYNNEISEKSEIFDDQFSVERPDGSNFTLKIRSTKLEDSAMYFCASSEQGANTEAFFGQGTRLTVV.

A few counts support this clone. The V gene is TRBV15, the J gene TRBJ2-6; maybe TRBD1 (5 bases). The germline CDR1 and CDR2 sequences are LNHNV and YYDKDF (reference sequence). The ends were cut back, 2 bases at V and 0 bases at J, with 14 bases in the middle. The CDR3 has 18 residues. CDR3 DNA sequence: TGTGCCACCAGCAGAACAGGTGCCTGGGTCTCTGGGGCCAACGTCCTGACTTTC. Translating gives CATSRTGAWVSGANVLTF.

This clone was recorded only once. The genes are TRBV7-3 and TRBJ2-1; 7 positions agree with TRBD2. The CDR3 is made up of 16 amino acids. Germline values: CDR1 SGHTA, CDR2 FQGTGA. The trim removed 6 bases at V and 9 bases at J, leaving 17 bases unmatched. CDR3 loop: CASRDLGSGEGGEQFF. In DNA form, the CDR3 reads TGTGCCAGCAGGGACCTCGGCAGCGGGGAGGGCGGTGAGCAGTTCTTC.

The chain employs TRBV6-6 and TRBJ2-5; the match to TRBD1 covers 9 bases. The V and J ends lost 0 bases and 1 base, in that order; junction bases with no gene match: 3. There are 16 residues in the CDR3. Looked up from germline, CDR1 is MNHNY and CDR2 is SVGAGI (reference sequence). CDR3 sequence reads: CASSYSTGGSQETQYF. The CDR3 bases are TGTGCCAGCAGTTACTCAACAGGGGGCTCCCAAGAGACCCAGTACTTC.